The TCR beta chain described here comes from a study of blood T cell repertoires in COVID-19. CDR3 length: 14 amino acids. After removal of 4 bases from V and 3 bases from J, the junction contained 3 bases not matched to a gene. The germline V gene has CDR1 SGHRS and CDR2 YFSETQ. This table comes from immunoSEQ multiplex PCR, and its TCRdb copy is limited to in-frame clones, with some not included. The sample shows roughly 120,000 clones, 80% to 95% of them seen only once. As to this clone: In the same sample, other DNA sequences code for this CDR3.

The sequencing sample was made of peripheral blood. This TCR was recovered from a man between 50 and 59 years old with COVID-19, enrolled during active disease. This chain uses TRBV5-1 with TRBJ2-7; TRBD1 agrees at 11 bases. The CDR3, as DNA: TGCGCCAGCAGCCTGGGACAGGGGGGCTACGAGCAGTACTTC. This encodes CASSLGQGGYEQYF.